These T cell receptor beta chains were read from a single sample in a study of blood T cells in healthy people across ages. TCRdb passed the 5' RACE reads through MiXCR, listing each CDR3 protein once. The data hold 1.4 million or so distinct CDR3 sequences, with roughly two fifths observed a single time. The sample consisted of blood. These receptors were obtained from a woman younger than 30 in good health. Each CDR3 is given with its conserved first and last residue. D genes are given only for firm matches. Size tells how often a clone was seen (once, few, many) or the class of an expanded clone, and some rows leave it out.

j_call d_call clone_size cdr3_length v_call cdr3_nt cdr3_aa
TRBJ1-1 . few 14 TRBV3-1 TGTGCCAGCAGCCAAGCCATAGGGAACACTGAAGCTTTCTTT CASSQAIGNTEAFF
TRBJ1-5 . . 14 TRBV29-1 TGCAGCGTGACGACGGGGCCCCATGATCAGCCCCAGCATTTT CSVTTGPHDQPQHF
TRBJ2-3 TRBD2 . 16 TRBV11-2 TGTGCCAGCAGCGATCTAGCGGGAGAAGGCACAGATACGCAGTATTTT CASSDLAGEGTDTQYF
TRBJ2-4 . . 14 TRBV2 TGTGCCAGCCAACCCCGGGCCGACAAAAACATTCAGTACTTC CASQPRADKNIQYF
TRBJ1-2 TRBD1 few 13 TRBV2 TGTGCCAGCACTATAGGGACAGGAAATGGCTACACCTTC CASTIGTGNGYTF
TRBJ1-1 TRBD1 . 17 TRBV10-3 TGTGCCATCAGTGAGAGCCCCGGGACAGCCATGAACACTGAAGCTTTCTTT CAISESPGTAMNTEAFF
TRBJ1-1 . few 15 TRBV4-3 TGCGCCAGCAGCCACCAGGGACAAGTCGCCACTGAAGCTTTCTTT CASSHQGQVATEAFF
TRBJ1-2 . few 13 TRBV4-3 TGCGCCAGCAGCCAAGTGGGGGGCGGTGGCTACACCTTC CASSQVGGGGYTF
TRBJ1-4 TRBD1 . 15 TRBV12-3/TRBV12-4 TGTACCAGCAGTTTCGGACAGGGAAGTCGAGAAAAACTGTTTTTT CTSSFGQGSREKLFF
TRBJ2-2 . . 13 TRBV6-1 TGTGCCAGCAGTGACTGGAGAGGGCAGGAGCTGTTTTTT CASSDWRGQELFF
TRBJ2-1 TRBD2 few 15 TRBV5-1 TGCGCCAGCAGCTTGGCGGGATCTCAGGGAGGGGTTGAGTTCTTC CASSLAGSQGGVEFF
TRBJ2-7 . . 10 TRBV5-1 TGCCCCCAGCATAAGGGTATCGAGTACTTC CPQHKGIEYF
TRBJ2-7 . few 12 TRBV20-1 TGCAGTGCTAGAGATATGGTCAACGAGCAGTACTTC CSARDMVNEQYF
TRBJ2-2 TRBD2 few 13 TRBV12-3/TRBV12-4 TGTGCCAGCAGTTCCCGGGGGGCCGGGGAGCTGTTTTTT CASSSRGAGELFF
TRBJ2-1 . . 16 TRBV5-1 TGCGCCAGCAGCTTGGTGACGGGGGCACCCTACAATGAGCAGTTCTTC CASSLVTGAPYNEQFF
TRBJ1-1 . . 15 TRBV18 TGTGCCAGCTCACCGGCAGGTGGGTTAGGCACTGAAGCTTTCTTT CASSPAGGLGTEAFF
TRBJ2-1 . few 14 TRBV14 TGTGCCAGCAGCCAGGTGGCAGCCTACAATGAGCAGTTCTTC CASSQVAAYNEQFF
TRBJ2-3 TRBD2 few 19 TRBV7-2 TGTGCCAGCAGCTCCCCTCGGGGACTAGCGGGAGCGGGCACAGATACGCAGTATTTT CASSSPRGLAGAGTDTQYF
TRBJ2-7 . . 14 TRBV11-2 TGTGCCAGCAGCTCCCCTTGGTCCCTCTACGAGCAGTACTTC CASSSPWSLYEQYF
TRBJ2-1 . . 14 TRBV2 TGTGCCAGCAGTGATGGGCTAGCTGCCAATGAGCAGTTCTTC CASSDGLAANEQFF
TRBJ1-1 . . 14 TRBV6-6 TGTGCCAGCAGCCCCCGTGGGCGGGGGGCTGAAGCTTTCTTT CASSPRGRGAEAFF
TRBJ2-7 . few 14 TRBV27 TGTGCCAGCAGTTTATCGTATGGTACCTACGAGCAGTACTTC CASSLSYGTYEQYF
TRBJ1-5 . . 17 TRBV5-1 TGCGCCAGCAGCTTGGGGGTCGGGGACTCAGTGAATCAGCCCCAGCATTTT CASSLGVGDSVNQPQHF
TRBJ1-5 TRBD1 . 15 TRBV20-1 TGCAGTGCAACCCCCGGGACAGCGAACAATCAGCCCCAGCATTTT CSATPGTANNQPQHF
TRBJ2-2 . . 13 TRBV12-3/TRBV12-4 TGTGCCAGCAGAAATCAGGGTCCCGGGGAGCTGTTTTTT CASRNQGPGELFF
TRBJ2-6 . . 15 TRBV6-5 TGTGCCAGCCGAAGGTACGATGGTGGGGCCAACGTCCTGACTTTC CASRRYDGGANVLTF
TRBJ2-1 TRBD2 . 16 TRBV7-2 TGTGCCAGCAGCCAACCGACTAGCGGGGGGGCGGTTGAGCAGTTCTTC CASSQPTSGGAVEQFF
TRBJ2-1 . few 13 TRBV5-6 TGTGCCAGCAGCTTGGGGACCCTGGAGACCCAGTTCTTC CASSLGTLETQFF
TRBJ2-5 . once 14 TRBV7-2 TGTGCCAGCAGCCCTGGGACCTTGGGGAATGAGCAGTACTTC CASSPGTLGNEQYF
TRBJ1-4 TRBD1 . 18 TRBV7-9 TGTGCCAGCAGCTTCCGGGACAGGGACCCATCTCCTAATGAACGGCTGTTTTTT CASSFRDRDPSPNERLFF
TRBJ2-2 . . 14 TRBV24-1 TGTGCCACCAGTGATGTCAGGGACACCGGGGAGCTGTTTTTT CATSDVRDTGELFF
TRBJ1-1 TRBD1 . 17 TRBV11-2 TGTGCCAGCAGCTTATACCAGGGGGCTTATCTGGATACTGAAGCTTTCTTT CASSLYQGAYLDTEAFF
TRBJ1-5 . . 15 TRBV29-1 TGCAGCGTCACGTCTAACAGCTATAGCAATCAGCCCCAGCATTTT CSVTSNSYSNQPQHF
TRBJ2-1 TRBD2 . 14 TRBV20-1 TGCAGTGCTCCGACTAGCGGGAGGGCCAATGAGCAGTTCTTC CSAPTSGRANEQFF
TRBJ2-1 TRBD2 . 20 TRBV4-3 TGCGCCAGCAGCCAAGAAGTGGGGTCGGGGCTAGCGGGGTCCTACAATGGGCAGTTCTTC CASSQEVGSGLAGSYNGQFF
TRBJ1-1 . few 12 TRBV7-6 TGTTCCAGCAGCCATCTTAACACTGAAGCTTTCTTT CSSSHLNTEAFF
TRBJ1-2 . . 13 TRBV7-2 TGTGCCAGCAGCCACCGATCCAACTATAGCTACACCTTC CASSHRSNYSYTF
TRBJ1-6 . . 16 TRBV4-2 TGTGCCAGCAGCCAAGAGGTAGCCGGGTTGGATTCACCCCTCCACTTT CASSQEVAGLDSPLHF
TRBJ1-1 . . 13 TRBV29-1 TGCAGCGTAGTGGGACAACGGAACACTGAAGCTTTCTTT CSVVGQRNTEAFF
TRBJ1-2 . few 12 TRBV29-1 TGCAGCGTTGAGCCGAGGCCCTATGGCTACACCTTC CSVEPRPYGYTF
TRBJ2-1 TRBD1 few 14 TRBV7-9 TGTGCCAGCAGCTTATTGGGACAGGGCTATGAGCAGTTCTTC CASSLLGQGYEQFF
TRBJ2-7 . . 12 TRBV6-2/TRBV6-3 TGTGCCAGCAATTTGCAGTCCTACGAGCAGTACTTC CASNLQSYEQYF
TRBJ2-5 TRBD2 few 16 TRBV14 TGTGCCAGCAGCCCCGGAGTGACTAGCGGCCAAGAGACCCAGTACTTC CASSPGVTSGQETQYF
TRBJ2-5 . . 13 TRBV7-2 TGTGCCAGCACGGGCCGGCCCAGGGAGACCCAGTACTTC CASTGRPRETQYF
TRBJ2-7 TRBD1 . 13 TRBV7-9 TGTGCCAGCAGCCGGGACAGGGGAATTGAGCAGTACTTC CASSRDRGIEQYF
TRBJ2-5 . . 14 TRBV9 TGTGCCAGCAGCGTAGATAACTGGGGGGTTGAGCAGTACTTC CASSVDNWGVEQYF
TRBJ2-5 . . 11 TRBV12-3/TRBV12-4 TGTACCAGCAGTTTCGGTAGTGAGCAGTACTTC CTSSFGSEQYF
TRBJ2-3 . . 16 TRBV7-2 TGTGCCAGCAGCTTAGCGGGCTGGGCGCCCACAGATACGCAGTATTTT CASSLAGWAPTDTQYF
TRBJ1-4 TRBD1 . 13 TRBV12-3/TRBV12-4 TGTGCCAGCAGTAATTCACAGGGGGGAAAACTGTTTTTT CASSNSQGGKLFF
TRBJ2-7 . few 15 TRBV7-9 TGTGCCAGCAGCTCCCGTGGGACATCTGCCTACGAGCAGTACTTC CASSSRGTSAYEQYF
TRBJ2-1 . . 12 TRBV6-2/TRBV6-3 TGTGCCAGCCGGAGCGTGTACAATGAGCAGTTCTTC CASRSVYNEQFF
TRBJ2-2 . . 11 TRBV30 TGTGCCTTCGGGATGGGGCGGGAGCTGTTTTTT CAFGMGRELFF
TRBJ1-5 . few 16 TRBV21-1 TGTGCCAGCAGCAAAGGGGGGCGGGATTTGAATCAGCCCCAGCATTTT CASSKGGRDLNQPQHF
TRBJ2-3 . . 15 TRBV24-1 TGTGCCACCAGAGCCTCCGGGACACGCACAGATACGCAGTATTTT CATRASGTRTDTQYF
TRBJ2-7 . . 15 TRBV5-1 TGCGCCAGCAGCCCTGGGGCGGGCATTACCTACGAGCAGTACTTC CASSPGAGITYEQYF